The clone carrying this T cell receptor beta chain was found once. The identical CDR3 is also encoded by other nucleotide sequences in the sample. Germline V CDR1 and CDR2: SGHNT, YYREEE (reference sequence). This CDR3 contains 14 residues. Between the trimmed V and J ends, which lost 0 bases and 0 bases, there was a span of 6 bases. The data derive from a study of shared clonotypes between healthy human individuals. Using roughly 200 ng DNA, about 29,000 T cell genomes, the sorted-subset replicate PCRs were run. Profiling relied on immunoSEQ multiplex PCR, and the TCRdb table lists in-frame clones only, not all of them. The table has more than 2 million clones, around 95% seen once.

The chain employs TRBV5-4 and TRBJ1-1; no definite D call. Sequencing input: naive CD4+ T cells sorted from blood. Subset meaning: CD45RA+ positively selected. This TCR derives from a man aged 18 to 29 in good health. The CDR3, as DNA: TGTGCCAGCAGCTTGGCCTCCGTGAACACTGAAGCTTTCTTT. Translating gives CASSLASVNTEAFF.